This is a list of T cell receptor beta chains from one sample in a study of human T cells and chemical hapten exposure. TCRdb called the RACE reads again in MiXCR, with one record for every CDR3 protein. The sample shows 150,000 to 200,000 distinct CDR3 sequences, around a quarter of them seen only once. The sample was whole blood, taken in connection with sensitization to the hapten diphenylcyclopropenone (DPC). These receptors originate from a woman aged 18 to 35 with alopecia areata. Some clones in this sample may be carry-over from other donors' samples. Both conserved end residues are part of each CDR3. The D gene is left open where the match is weak. The listing skips clone size in some rows; elsewhere it reads once, few, many or a size class.

clone size	V gene	J gene	D gene	CDR3 DNA	CDR3 protein
few	TRBV15	TRBJ1-3	TRBD1	TGTGCCACCAGCGGGACAGCGAAAGGAAACACCATATATTTT	CATSGTAKGNTIYF
-	TRBV20-1	TRBJ2-6	TRBD2	TGCAGCGGGAGGGGGGTCGGGGCCAACGTCCTGACTTTC	CSGRGVGANVLTF
-	TRBV6-6	TRBJ2-3	-	TGTGCCAGCAGTTACCGTTCAGGACAGTCCACAGATACGCAGTATTTT	CASSYRSGQSTDTQYF
-	TRBV20-1	TRBJ1-4	-	TGCAGTGCTAGAGATCTATTTCCTGACTTACGGGAAAAACTGTTTTTT	CSARDLFPDLREKLFF
-	TRBV4-3	TRBJ2-3	-	TGCGCCAGCAGCCAAGATAGGGCGAGCACAGATACGCAGTATTTT	CASSQDRASTDTQYF
many	TRBV20-1	TRBJ2-1	-	TGCAGTGCCCGAGACTCGGTCTCCTACAATGAGCAGTTCTTC	CSARDSVSYNEQFF
-	TRBV20-1	TRBJ1-6	-	TGCACCCCCTCCCCAGGGGAGAATTCACCCCTCCACTTT	CTPSPGENSPLHF
-	TRBV6-2/TRBV6-3	TRBJ2-3	TRBD2	TGTGCCAGCAAGAAATATAGCGGGAGTGGCACAGATACGCGGTATTTT	CASKKYSGSGTDTRYF
few	TRBV29-1	TRBJ1-1	-	TGCAGCGTTGATTCGGGGGTGACTGAAGCTTTCTTT	CSVDSGVTEAFF
-	TRBV6-2/TRBV6-3	TRBJ2-3	TRBD2	TGTGCCGTGTGGACTAGCGGGAATGTCGGGACAGATACGCAGTATTTT	CAVWTSGNVGTDTQYF
-	TRBV4-2	TRBJ2-1	TRBD2	TGTGCCAGCAGCCAAGATGCGGGAGCGGGTGAGCAGTTCTTC	CASSQDAGAGEQFF
-	TRBV2	TRBJ2-5	-	TGTGCCAGCAGTTTTATAAAAGAGACCCAGTACTTC	CASSFIKETQYF
few	TRBV7-2	TRBJ2-3	TRBD2	TGTGCCAGCAGCTTCCGGGGGGGCACAGATACGCAGTATTTT	CASSFRGGTDTQYF
-	TRBV9	TRBJ2-1	TRBD2	TGTGCCAGCAGCGTAGAACCAGCGGGGGGGCCTAACAGTGAGCAGTTCTTC	CASSVEPAGGPNSEQFF
few	TRBV7-2	TRBJ2-1	-	TGTGCCAGCAGCTCCCGTGTAGGAGAGCAGTTCTTC	CASSSRVGEQFF
few	TRBV20-1	TRBJ2-7	-	TGCAGTGCTAGAGATAGCGACTTAAGCTCCTACGAGCAGTACTTC	CSARDSDLSSYEQYF
few	TRBV20-1	TRBJ2-5	TRBD1	TGCAGTGCTATTGATCACAGGGGATTTGGAGAGACCCAGTACTTC	CSAIDHRGFGETQYF
many	TRBV29-1	TRBJ2-3	TRBD1	TGCAGCGTCCCTGGCAGGGGGTGGACAGATACGCAGTATTTT	CSVPGRGWTDTQYF
many	TRBV29-1	TRBJ2-3	-	TGCAGCGGCCCTTTCACAGATACGCAGTATTTT	CSGPFTDTQYF
-	TRBV4-1	TRBJ2-5	TRBD2	TGCGCCAGCAGCCCCAGCGGGGGGTGGGAGACCCAGTACTTC	CASSPSGGWETQYF
-	TRBV4-3	TRBJ2-7	-	TGCGCCAGCAGCCAAGACGGGGTAGGGGAGCCCCCCTACGAGCAGTACTTC	CASSQDGVGEPPYEQYF
-	TRBV4-1	TRBJ2-1	-	TGCGCCAGCAGCGAGGACTCCGGGACCTCCTACAATGAGCAGTTCTTC	CASSEDSGTSYNEQFF
-	TRBV9	TRBJ2-1	-	TGTGCCAGCAGCGTAGGTCCCTCACTGGGGGAGCAGTTCTTC	CASSVGPSLGEQFF
few	TRBV4-1	TRBJ2-7	-	TGCGCCAGCAGCCACCCAATACGGCAAGCCTACGAGCAGTACTTC	CASSHPIRQAYEQYF
-	TRBV6-5	TRBJ1-1	TRBD1	TGTGCCAGCAGTGCCAGGGGGACGTGGGATGAAGCTTTCTTT	CASSARGTWDEAFF
many	TRBV29-1	TRBJ2-7	TRBD1	TGCAGCGTCGAGGGGACAGGGAGCTCCTACGAGCAGTACTTC	CSVEGTGSSYEQYF
few	TRBV4-1	TRBJ1-5	TRBD1	TGCGCCAGCAGCCAGACAGGGGTTGCAAATCAGCCCCAGCATTTT	CASSQTGVANQPQHF
-	TRBV10-2	TRBJ2-7	-	TGCGCCAGCAGTGATGGGCGCTACGAGCAGTACTTC	CASSDGRYEQYF
-	TRBV29-1	TRBJ1-2	-	TGCAGCGTTGTCTTAGGGGACGGGTATGGCTACACCTTC	CSVVLGDGYGYTF
many	TRBV3-1	TRBJ1-5	-	TGTGCCAGCAGCCACTATGGGGGCGACGGACAGCCCCAGCATTTT	CASSHYGGDGQPQHF
-	TRBV10-3	TRBJ2-4	TRBD1	TGTGCCGTCGCCGGGACAGGGGCAAACATTCAGTACTTC	CAVAGTGANIQYF
few	TRBV29-1	TRBJ1-1	-	TGCAGCGTTGTGGGGGAGTGGGGATACACTGAAGCTTTCTTT	CSVVGEWGYTEAFF
-	TRBV12-3/TRBV12-4	TRBJ2-3	TRBD2	TGTGCCAGCAGCCAAACGGGGGGTCGCACAGATACGCAGTATTTT	CASSQTGGRTDTQYF
-	TRBV29-1	TRBJ2-7	TRBD1	TGCAGCGGTGGGACAGGGGATCGGTACGAGCAGTACTTC	CSGGTGDRYEQYF
-	TRBV4-3	TRBJ2-1	-	TGCGCCAGCAGCCAAGCCGGCGGGATTTACAATGAGCAGTTCTTC	CASSQAGGIYNEQFF
few	TRBV20-1	TRBJ2-7	TRBD2	TGCAGTGCTAGGTCCCTAGCGGCAAGCTCCTACGAGCAGTACTTC	CSARSLAASSYEQYF
-	TRBV13	TRBJ1-2	-	TGTGCCAGCAGCTTGGGTGGACGGAGCTATGGCTACACCTTC	CASSLGGRSYGYTF
once	TRBV25-1	TRBJ1-3	-	TGTGCCAGCATCGGAGTGAACGGAAACACCATATATTTT	CASIGVNGNTIYF
-	TRBV10-3	TRBJ1-6	-	TGTGCCATCAGTGATCACGGGGCCGGGTCACCCCTCCACTTT	CAISDHGAGSPLHF
many	TRBV7-2	TRBJ2-1	TRBD1	TGTGCCAGCAGCCAGGACAGGCCATACTACAATGAGCAGTTCTTC	CASSQDRPYYNEQFF
few	TRBV25-1	TRBJ1-6	-	TGTGCCAGCGGTGAATTTTCACCCCTCCACTTT	CASGEFSPLHF
few	TRBV5-4	TRBJ2-7	-	TGTGCCAGCAGGTCGCCCGGGGCGTACGAGCAGTACTTC	CASRSPGAYEQYF
-	TRBV7-2	TRBJ1-4	-	TGTGCCAGCAGCCCCAGGGACGGGGGCTTCGGGGAAAAACTGTTTTTT	CASSPRDGGFGEKLFF
-	TRBV9	TRBJ2-1	TRBD2	TGTGCCAGCAGAGGGCGGGAGGGAAATGAGCAGTTCTTC	CASRGREGNEQFF
few	TRBV11-2	TRBJ2-1	-	TGTGCCAGCAGCTCCGGAGGGCCAGGCAATGAGCAGTTCTTC	CASSSGGPGNEQFF
-	TRBV25-1	TRBJ1-1	TRBD1	TGTGCCAGCAGTGGGATAACCTCGAGGACAGGAAGGAACACTGAAGCTTTCTTT	CASSGITSRTGRNTEAFF
many	TRBV3-1	TRBJ2-7	-	TGTGCCAGCAGCCAAGTAGACGGGCCCTACGAGCAGTACTTC	CASSQVDGPYEQYF
-	TRBV7-2	TRBJ2-1	TRBD2	TGTGCCAGCAGCCTCATGATAGCGGGAGTTGGTGAGCAGTTCTTC	CASSLMIAGVGEQFF
-	TRBV7-9	TRBJ2-1	-	TGTGCCAGCAGTTCCGGGACTTTCAACCTCTTCTTC	CASSSGTFNLFF
few	TRBV20-1	TRBJ2-1	-	TGCAGTGCTACGCCGACGGAGAGCTCCTACAATGAGCAGTTCTTC	CSATPTESSYNEQFF
few	TRBV30	TRBJ1-4	TRBD1	TGTGCCTGGAGCCGGGACAGGATTGAAAAACTGTTTTTT	CAWSRDRIEKLFF
few	TRBV5-1	TRBJ2-7	TRBD2	TGCGCCAGCAGGAAGGAAGCGGGAGCTGGCGAGCAGTACTTC	CASRKEAGAGEQYF
-	TRBV20-1	TRBJ2-2	-	TGCAGTGCTAGAGCCAGGGGATTCACCGGGGAGCTGTTTTTT	CSARARGFTGELFF
few	TRBV21-1	TRBJ2-5	-	TGTGCCAGCAGCCCCTATCACCGGACAGAGCCGGGAGAGACCCAGTACTTC	CASSPYHRTEPGETQYF
-	TRBV5-4	TRBJ1-2	-	TGTGCCAGCAGCCCACCTTGGCGGACGGGGCGCAACTATGGCTACACCTTC	CASSPPWRTGRNYGYTF
many	TRBV6-5	TRBJ2-7	TRBD1	TGTGCCAGCAGTTACAATTATCCCGGGACAGGGACTTACGAGCAGTACTTC	CASSYNYPGTGTYEQYF
-	TRBV6-5	TRBJ2-4	TRBD2	TGTGCCAGCAGTATACTAGCGGGATCCGCCAAAAACATTCAGTACTTC	CASSILAGSAKNIQYF
-	TRBV10-3	TRBJ2-1	TRBD2	TGTGCCATCAGTGAGTCGACTCGAGGACTAGCGGGAGCCAATGAGCAGTTCTTC	CAISESTRGLAGANEQFF
few	TRBV2	TRBJ2-5	-	TGTGCCAGCAGCAAACAAGAGACCCAGTACTTC	CASSKQETQYF
-	TRBV7-2	TRBJ2-7	TRBD2	TGTGCCAGCAGCTCTCGACTAGCGGGAGGAAGTTCGCCGCACTACGAGCAGTACTTC	CASSSRLAGGSSPHYEQYF